A selection of T cell receptor beta chains follows, all from one sample in a study of neurological immune-mediated disorders. Using its own MiXCR run on the 5' RACE reads, TCRdb lists one record per CDR3 protein. This table has roughly 100,000 distinct CDR3 sequences, approximately 3.3% appearing once. The sample taken for sequencing was PBMCs. The receptors here all came from a woman between 18 and 29 years old with multiple sclerosis. Each CDR3 is given with its conserved first and last residue. A D gene is named only where the DNA matches it firmly. Clone size is shown for a subset of rows, as once, few, many or a class of expanded clone.

TRBV28	TRBJ2-7	TRBD1	many	CASSGTGSSYEQYF	TGTGCCAGCAGTGGGACAGGGAGCTCCTACGAGCAGTACTTC
TRBV12-3/TRBV12-4	TRBJ1-6	NA	many	CASSSGRYSPLHF	TGTGCCAGCAGTTCCGGCCGTTATTCACCCCTCCACTTT
TRBV5-1	TRBJ2-3	TRBD1	many	CASSLGQAADTQYF	TGCGCCAGCAGCCTAGGACAGGCCGCAGATACGCAGTATTTT
TRBV6-2/TRBV6-3	TRBJ1-2	NA	many	CASASGARTYGYTF	TGTGCCAGCGCTAGTGGGGCTAGAACCTATGGCTACACCTTC
TRBV5-1	TRBJ1-2	NA	many	CASSPERGVGYTF	TGCGCCAGCAGCCCGGAGAGGGGAGTTGGCTACACCTTC
TRBV20-1	TRBJ2-3	TRBD2	few	CSARWGGPKDTQYF	TGCAGTGCTAGATGGGGAGGGCCTAAAGATACGCAGTATTTT
TRBV12-3/TRBV12-4	TRBJ2-1	TRBD1	many	CASRGPGTAYNEQFF	TGTGCCAGCAGGGGACCCGGGACAGCATACAATGAGCAGTTCTTC
TRBV7-9	TRBJ2-1	TRBD1	many	CASSLAGQGISEQFF	TGTGCCAGCAGCTTAGCGGGACAGGGGATTAGTGAGCAGTTCTTC
TRBV5-1	TRBJ2-7	TRBD1	many	CASSLEGQANYEQYF	TGCGCCAGCAGCTTAGAGGGACAGGCGAACTACGAGCAGTACTTC
TRBV7-2	TRBJ2-5	TRBD2	NA	CASRARSGGDFQTQYF	TGTGCCAGCAGGGCCAGGAGCGGGGGGGACTTTCAGACCCAGTACTTC
TRBV6-5	TRBJ2-4	NA	many	CASSYPGSGSIQYF	TGTGCCAGCAGTTACCCAGGGTCAGGGAGCATTCAGTACTTC
TRBV12-3/TRBV12-4	TRBJ2-5	TRBD2	many	CASRKSDVGGRSETQYF	TGTGCCAGCAGAAAGTCTGATGTGGGCGGGAGATCGGAGACCCAGTACTTC
TRBV20-1	TRBJ1-1	NA	many	CSASQGNTEAFF	TGCAGTGCTAGTCAGGGGAACACTGAAGCTTTCTTT
TRBV20-1	TRBJ1-2	TRBD1	many	CSASSDRNYGYTF	TGCAGTGCTAGCTCGGACAGGAACTATGGCTACACCTTC
TRBV20-1	TRBJ1-3	NA	NA	CSARTVIGNTIYF	TGCAGTGCTAGGACAGTGATCGGAAACACCATATATTTT
TRBV5-1	TRBJ2-7	TRBD1	many	CASSLVQGQGYEQYF	TGCGCCAGCAGCTTGGTACAGGGGCAGGGCTACGAGCAGTACTTC
TRBV20-1	TRBJ2-5	NA	many	CRITGPPQETQYF	TGCAGAATTACCGGGCCCCCCCAAGAGACCCAGTACTTC
TRBV12-3/TRBV12-4	TRBJ2-1	TRBD2	many	CASSPSGSYNEQFF	TGTGCCAGCAGTCCAAGCGGGAGCTACAATGAGCAGTTCTTC
TRBV6-5	TRBJ2-1	TRBD2	many	CASSYPLAGGYNEQFF	TGTGCCAGCAGTTACCCCCTAGCGGGAGGGTACAATGAGCAGTTCTTC
TRBV7-2	TRBJ2-7	TRBD2	few	CASRGEGGKGSYEQYF	TGTGCCAGCCGAGGGGAGGGTGGCAAGGGGTCCTACGAGCAGTACTTC
TRBV5-1	TRBJ1-1	NA	many	CASSLMGKNTEAFF	TGCGCCAGCAGCTTAATGGGGAAGAACACTGAAGCTTTCTTT
TRBV6-5	TRBJ1-2	TRBD1	many	CASSRTTGGNGYTF	TGTGCCAGCAGCCGAACCACAGGGGGAAATGGCTACACCTTC
TRBV5-1	TRBJ2-2	NA	many	CASSLALAGPGELFF	TGCGCCAGCAGCTTGGCCCTAGCAGGGCCCGGGGAGCTGTTTTTT
TRBV9	TRBJ2-7	NA	NA	CASSPGKTYEQYF	TGTGCCAGCAGCCCCGGGAAAACCTACGAGCAGTACTTC
TRBV7-9	TRBJ2-1	TRBD2	NA	CASSFRLADDNEQFF	TGTGCCAGCAGCTTTAGACTAGCGGACGACAATGAGCAGTTCTTC
TRBV4-2	TRBJ2-5	NA	many	CASSQRLPELYF	TGTGCCAGCAGCCAAAGATTGCCGGAGTTGTACTTC
TRBV6-6	TRBJ2-2	TRBD2	many	CASSYWLASGMSTGELFF	TGTGCCAGCAGTTACTGGTTGGCTAGCGGGATGAGCACCGGGGAGCTGTTTTTT
TRBV7-2	TRBJ2-1	TRBD2	NA	CASLNLAGSYNEQLF	TGTGCCAGCCTTAACCTAGCGGGAAGCTACAATGAGCAGCTCTTC
TRBV5-6	TRBJ2-1	NA	many	CASSPRGLQGNPHF	TGTGCCAGCAGCCCGCGGGGCCTTCAAGGGAATCCCCATTTC
TRBV5-1	TRBJ1-4	NA	NA	CASSLDSTNEKLFF	TGCGCCAGCAGCTTGGATTCAACTAATGAAAAACTGTTTTTT
TRBV4-1	TRBJ1-6	NA	many	CASSQLGVRVYSYNSPLHF	TGCGCCAGCAGCCAACTCGGGGTTCGGGTCTACTCCTATAATTCACCCCTCCACTTT
TRBV5-1	TRBJ1-4	NA	many	CASTLGLAKGEKLFF	TGCGCCAGCACCTTGGGTTTGGCTAAAGGGGAAAAACTGTTTTTT
TRBV7-2	TRBJ1-5	TRBD1	many	CASSLNSGGNLNQPQHF	TGTGCCAGCAGCTTAAACTCAGGGGGGAACCTCAATCAGCCCCAGCATTTT
TRBV11-2	TRBJ1-4	TRBD1	many	CASSLTGGPNEKLFF	TGTGCCAGCAGCTTAACAGGGGGACCTAATGAAAAACTGTTTTTT
TRBV7-2	TRBJ1-2	NA	many	CASSSSRISNYGYTF	TGTGCCAGCAGCTCATCAAGAATCTCTAACTATGGCTACACCTTC
TRBV5-5	TRBJ2-1	NA	many	CASSPKGPAGSEFF	TGTGCCAGCAGCCCCAAGGGACCAGCCGGGTCGGAGTTCTTC